The T cell receptor (beta chain) under discussion was sequenced for a study of blood T cell repertoires in COVID-19. As for the study in general: PBMCs, B-cell-depleted T cells, or T cells were the source of the cDNA or gDNA that made up the material.

This CDR3 is built from 14 residues. Germline-derived CDR1 and CDR2 are GTSNPN and SVGIG (reference sequence). V was cut by 2 bases and J by 7 bases, with 17 bases left in between. Original processing methods: Researchers report that nucleated cell counts were estimated from reference gene primer amplification. Clones were sequenced by immunoSEQ multiplex PCR, and TCRdb holds only the in-frame ones, with some missing. V and J calls and clone size are copied from that table; D and trimming were computed from the DNA. The sample carries over 200,000 clones, 80% to 95% recorded once. This chain connects TRBV30 to TRBJ1-1; D is perhaps TRBD1 (6 bases). The receptor was derived from a man in his 60s with COVID-19, enrolled during active disease. The sample was peripheral blood. The CDR3 sequence: CAWSQGTGSGEAFF. The CDR3 nucleotides read TGTGCCTGGAGTCAGGGCACAGGGTCGGGTGAAGCTTTCTTT. Complete variable domain (other parts from reference TRBV30 and TRBJ1-1): SQTIHQWPATLVQPVGSPLSLECTVEGTSNPNLYWYRQAAGRGLQLLFYSVGIGQISSEVPQNLSASRPQDRQFILSSKKLLLSDSGFYLCAWSQGTGSGEAFFGQGTRLTVV.